This entry lists 8 T cell receptor beta chains sequenced from one sample in a study of regulatory T cells in long-lasting Graves disease. iRepertoire HTBI primers and Arm-PCR of CDR3 regions built TCR beta libraries. TCRdb ran MiXCR on the multiplex PCR reads and lists one entry per CDR3 protein. The table records around 480,000 distinct CDR3 sequences, 15% to 20% of them present only once. The time point here: newly diagnosed GD, antithyroid drugs for less than 3 months. RNA extracted from PBMCs served as the sequencing template. These data also featured in a second study, about T cells in Graves' hyperthyroidism and ophthalmopathy.

Sequenced here: peripheral blood mononuclear cells (PBMCs), sampled at new diagnosis, from a patient treated with antithyroid drugs. The receptors here all came from a man between 35 and 55 years old with Graves disease.

This clonotype has ten or more counts. This chain links TRBV18 with TRBJ1-1; a possible D gene is TRBD1 (6 bases). The V gene lost 2 bases and the J gene lost 0 bases, with 16 bases spanning the gap. Germline V gene sequence: CDR1 KGHSH, CDR2 LQKENI. The CDR3 is made up of 17 amino acids. CDR3 loop: CASSPLQGREMNTEAFF. CDR3 DNA sequence: TGTGCCAGCTCACCATTACAGGGCCGAGAAATGAACACTGAAGCTTTCTTT.

This clonotype turned up a few times. The chain has TRBV12-3 or TRBV12-4 and TRBJ1-4, with a tentative D call TRBD1 (5 bases). The CDR3 is 12 residues long. V shed 10 bases and J shed 7 bases, with 13 bases lying between them. As DNA, the CDR3 is TGTGCCACCCGAGGGGATGGTGAAAAACTGTTTTTT. Its translation is CATRGDGEKLFF.

This clonotype was observed a few times. The V call is TRBV25-1, the J call TRBJ2-7, with TRBD2 identical over 11 bases. Trimming removed 5 bases from V and 5 bases from J; junction bases left unmatched: 11. The V gene's germline CDR1 is MGHDK and CDR2 SYGVNS. The CDR3 has 16 residues. In DNA form, the CDR3 reads TGTGCCAGCAGTTTAACTAGCGGGAGTCTTCCCGACGAGCAGTACTTC. As protein: CASSLTSGSLPDEQYF.

This clonotype was counted ten times or more. V usage is TRBV6-2 or TRBV6-3 and J usage is TRBJ2-3, with 11 bases that match TRBD1. Unmatched junction bases numbered 1, after V lost 2 bases and J lost 3 bases. The CDR3 is 15 amino acids. Per the germline V gene, CDR1 is MNHEY and CDR2 is SVGEGT. The CDR3 loop reads CASSYGQGATDTQYF. The CDR3 DNA reads TGTGCCAGCAGTTACGGACAGGGGGCGACAGATACGCAGTATTTT.

This clonotype was seen more than once but under ten times. The chain uses TRBV18 and TRBJ2-2; weak D call: TRBD1 (5 bases). The CDR3 is 14 amino acids. The germline V gene encodes CDR1 KGHSH and CDR2 LQKENI. Deletions cut 4 bases from V and 5 bases from J, with 11 bases between. This chain's CDR3 is CASSRLGQTGELFF. The DNA for the CDR3 is TGTGCCAGCTCACGATTGGGGCAGACCGGGGAGCTGTTTTTT.

This clonotype showed up just a few times. The V and J genes are TRBV12-3 or TRBV12-4 and TRBJ2-7; either TRBD1 or TRBD2 may fit D (5 bases each). The length of the CDR3 is 14 residues. The V end was cut by 8 bases, the J end by 4 bases, with 18 bases between. The CDR3 loop is CASGFWGKKYEQYF. CDR3 sequence (DNA): TGTGCCAGCGGCTTTTGGGGGAAAAAATACGAGCAGTACTTC.

This clonotype showed up many times. The CDR3 DNA follows: TGTGCCAGCAGTCCCCTCGGGACGGGGAGGAACCAAGAGACCCAGTACTTC. This sequence encodes CASSPLGTGRNQETQYF. The chain uses TRBV28 and TRBJ2-5; a weak D match, TRBD2 (6 bases). Trimming left V 5 bases short and J 0 bases short, with 19 bases between. This CDR3 is built from 17 residues. Germline V gene data show CDR1 as MDHEN and CDR2 as SYDVKM.

This chain uses TRBV28 with TRBJ1-2; D gene unclear. The CDR3 covers 14 residues. V was pared by 6 bases and J by 3 bases, with 14 bases between. CDR1 and CDR2 from the germline V gene are MDHEN and SYDVKM. The DNA for the CDR3 is TGTGCCAGCAGCTTCCCGTTGGGTGACTATGGCTACACCTTC. This sequence encodes CASSFPLGDYGYTF.